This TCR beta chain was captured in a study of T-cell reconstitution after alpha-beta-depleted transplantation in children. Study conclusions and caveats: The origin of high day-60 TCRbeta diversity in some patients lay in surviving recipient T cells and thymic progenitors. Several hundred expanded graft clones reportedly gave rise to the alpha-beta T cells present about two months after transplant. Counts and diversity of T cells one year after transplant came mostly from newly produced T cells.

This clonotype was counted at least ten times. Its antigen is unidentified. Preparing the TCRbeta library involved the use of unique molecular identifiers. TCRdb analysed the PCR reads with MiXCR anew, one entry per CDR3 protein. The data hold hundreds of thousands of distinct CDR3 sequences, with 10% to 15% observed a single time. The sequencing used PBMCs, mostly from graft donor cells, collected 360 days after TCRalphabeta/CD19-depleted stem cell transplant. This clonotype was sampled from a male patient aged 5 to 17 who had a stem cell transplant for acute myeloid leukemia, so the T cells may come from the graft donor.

CDR3 in amino acids: CASSAGDSPYEQYF. CDR3 DNA sequence: TGTGCCAGCAGCGCAGGGGACTCTCCCTACGAGCAGTACTTC. The chain recombines TRBV28 with TRBJ2-7, with D perhaps matching TRBD1 or TRBD2 (6 bases each). The CDR3 is 14 residues long. Between the trimmed V and J ends, which lost 6 bases and 2 bases, there was a span of 14 bases. The V gene's germline CDR1 is MDHEN and CDR2 SYDVKM.